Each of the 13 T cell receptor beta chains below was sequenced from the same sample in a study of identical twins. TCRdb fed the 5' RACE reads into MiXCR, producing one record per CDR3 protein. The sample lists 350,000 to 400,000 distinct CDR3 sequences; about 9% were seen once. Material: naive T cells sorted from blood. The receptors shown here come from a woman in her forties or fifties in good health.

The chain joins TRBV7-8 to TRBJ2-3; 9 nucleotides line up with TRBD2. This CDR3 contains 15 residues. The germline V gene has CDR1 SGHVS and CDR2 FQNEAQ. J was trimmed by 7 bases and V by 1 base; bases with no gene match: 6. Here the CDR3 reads CASSLGVAGGNTQYF. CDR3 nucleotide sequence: TGTGCCAGCAGCTTAGGCGTCGCGGGGGGGAATACGCAGTATTTT.

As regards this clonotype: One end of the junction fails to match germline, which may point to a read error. CDR3 amino acids: CSSSFPHSGHGNNEQFF. CDR3 coding DNA: TGTTCCAGCAGCTTCCCTCATAGCGGGCACGGGAACAATGAGCAGTTCTTC. The chain couples TRBV11-2 to TRBJ2-1, with 7 bases lining up with TRBD2. This CDR3 region has 17 residues. CDR1 is SGHAT, CDR2 FQNNGV, per germline. Full variable domain (rest looked up from reference TRBV11-2 and TRBJ2-1): EAGVAQSPRYKIIEKRQSVAFWCNPISGHATLYWYQQILGQGPKLLIQFQNNGVVDDSQLPKDRFSAERLKGVDSTLKIQPAKLEDSAVYLCSSSFPHSGHGNNEQFFGPGTRLTVL.

CDR3 sequence (DNA): TGCAGTGCTACAGCGGGCGACTCCTACGAGCAGTACGTC. Translated, it gives CSATAGDSYEQYV. This chain connects TRBV20-1 to TRBJ2-7; D is perhaps TRBD2 (6 bases). The CDR3 spans 13 residues. Germline V gives CDR1 DFQATT, CDR2 SNEGSKA (reference sequence). The V gene lost 4 bases and the J gene lost 0 bases, with 10 bases spanning the gap.

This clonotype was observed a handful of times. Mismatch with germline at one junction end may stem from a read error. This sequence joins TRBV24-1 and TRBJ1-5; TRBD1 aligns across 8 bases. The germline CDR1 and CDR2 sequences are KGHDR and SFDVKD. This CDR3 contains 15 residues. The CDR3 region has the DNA TGTACCACCAGTGATACGGACAGGGGCAATCAGCCCCAGCATTTT. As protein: CTTSDTDRGNQPQHF.

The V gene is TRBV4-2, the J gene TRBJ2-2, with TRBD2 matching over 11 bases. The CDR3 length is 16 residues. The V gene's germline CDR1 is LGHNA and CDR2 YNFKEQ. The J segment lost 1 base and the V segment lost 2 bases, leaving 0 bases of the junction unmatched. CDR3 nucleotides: TGTGCCAGCAGCCAAACTAGCGGGAGGAACACCGGGGAGCTGTTTTTT. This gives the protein CASSQTSGRNTGELFF.

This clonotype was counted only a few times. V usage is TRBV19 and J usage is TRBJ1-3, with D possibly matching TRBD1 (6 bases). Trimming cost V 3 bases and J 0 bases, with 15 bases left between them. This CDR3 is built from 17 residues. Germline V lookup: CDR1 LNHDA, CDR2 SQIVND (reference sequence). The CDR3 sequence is CASSMGPRGTSGNTIYF. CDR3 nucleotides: TGTGCCAGTAGTATGGGTCCCAGGGGAACCTCTGGAAACACCATATATTTT.

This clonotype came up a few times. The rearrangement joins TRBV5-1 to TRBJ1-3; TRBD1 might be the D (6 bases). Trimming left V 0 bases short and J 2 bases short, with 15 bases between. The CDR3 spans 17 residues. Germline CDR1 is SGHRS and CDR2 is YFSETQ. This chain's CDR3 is CASSLGAGVNAGNTIYF. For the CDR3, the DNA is TGCGCCAGCAGCTTGGGGGCAGGGGTGAACGCTGGAAACACCATATATTTT.

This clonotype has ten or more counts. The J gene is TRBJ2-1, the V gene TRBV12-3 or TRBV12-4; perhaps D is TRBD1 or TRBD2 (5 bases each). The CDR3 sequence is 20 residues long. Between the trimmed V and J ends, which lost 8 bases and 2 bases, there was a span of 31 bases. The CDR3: CASALFALGPGTGTYNEQFF. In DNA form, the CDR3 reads TGTGCCAGCGCCCTCTTCGCCCTAGGACCCGGGACGGGGACCTACAATGAGCAGTTCTTC.

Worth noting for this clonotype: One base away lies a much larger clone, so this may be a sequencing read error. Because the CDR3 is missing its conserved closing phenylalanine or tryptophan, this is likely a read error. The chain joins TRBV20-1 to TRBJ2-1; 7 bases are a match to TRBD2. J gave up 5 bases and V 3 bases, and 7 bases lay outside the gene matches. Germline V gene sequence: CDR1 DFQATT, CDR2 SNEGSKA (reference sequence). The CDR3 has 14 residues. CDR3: CSASPSGADNEQFY. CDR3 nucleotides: TGCAGTGCTAGCCCCAGCGGGGCGGACAATGAGCAGTTCTAC.

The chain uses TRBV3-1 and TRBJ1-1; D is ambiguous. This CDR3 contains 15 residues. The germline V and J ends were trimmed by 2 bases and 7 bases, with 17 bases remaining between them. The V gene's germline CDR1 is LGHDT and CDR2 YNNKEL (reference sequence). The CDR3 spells CASSQKVGAPSEAFF. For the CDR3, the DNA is TGTGCCAGCAGCCAAAAGGTTGGTGCCCCCAGTGAAGCTTTCTTT.

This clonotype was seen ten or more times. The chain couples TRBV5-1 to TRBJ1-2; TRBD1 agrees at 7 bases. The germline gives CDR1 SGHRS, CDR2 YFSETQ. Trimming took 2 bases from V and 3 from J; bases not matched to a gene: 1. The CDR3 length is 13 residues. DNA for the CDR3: TGCGCCAGCAGCTTAACAGGGGACTATGGCTACACCTTC. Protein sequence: CASSLTGDYGYTF.

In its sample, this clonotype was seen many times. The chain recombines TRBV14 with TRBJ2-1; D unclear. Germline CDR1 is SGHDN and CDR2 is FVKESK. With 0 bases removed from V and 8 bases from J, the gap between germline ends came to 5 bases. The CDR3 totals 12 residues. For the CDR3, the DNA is TGTGCCAGCAGCCAAGATTACTATGAGCAGTTCTTC. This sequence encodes CASSQDYYEQFF.

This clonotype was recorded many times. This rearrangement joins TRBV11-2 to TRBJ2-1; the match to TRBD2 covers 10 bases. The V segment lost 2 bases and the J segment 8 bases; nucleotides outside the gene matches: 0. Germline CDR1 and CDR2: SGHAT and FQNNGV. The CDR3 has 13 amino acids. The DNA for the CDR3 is TGTGCCAGCAGCTTAAGCGGGAGGGATGAGCAGTTCTTC. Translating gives CASSLSGRDEQFF.